Detailed here is one T cell receptor beta chain. This entry belongs to a study of Ad26.COV2.S vaccination and SARS-CoV-2 variants. V was pared by 2 bases and J by 0 bases, with 3 bases of the junction left unmatched. CDR3 length equals 15 residues. Per germline, CDR1 SGHDT and CDR2 YYEEEE. The treatment: 19 received Ad26.COV2.S at low or high dose, single or two shots; several received placebo; per-sample allocation not given. On day 63 after the first injection, vaccine and placebo recipients gave samples. Only in-frame clones appear in the TCRdb table, and some are missing; sequencing was by immunoSEQ multiplex PCR. The data hold 400,000 to 450,000 clones, with less than 95% observed a single time.

The V and J genes are TRBV5-6 and TRBJ2-7, with 9 nucleotides matching TRBD1. The sequencing here drew on peripheral blood, taken in a trial of Ad26.COV2.S vaccine versus placebo. This TCR derives from a person between 18 and 59 years old who received the Ad26.COV2.S COVID-19 vaccine or a placebo. The DNA of the CDR3 is TGTGCCAGCAGCTTCGGGACAGGGTTCTCCTACGAGCAGTACTTC. Its translation: CASSFGTGFSYEQYF.